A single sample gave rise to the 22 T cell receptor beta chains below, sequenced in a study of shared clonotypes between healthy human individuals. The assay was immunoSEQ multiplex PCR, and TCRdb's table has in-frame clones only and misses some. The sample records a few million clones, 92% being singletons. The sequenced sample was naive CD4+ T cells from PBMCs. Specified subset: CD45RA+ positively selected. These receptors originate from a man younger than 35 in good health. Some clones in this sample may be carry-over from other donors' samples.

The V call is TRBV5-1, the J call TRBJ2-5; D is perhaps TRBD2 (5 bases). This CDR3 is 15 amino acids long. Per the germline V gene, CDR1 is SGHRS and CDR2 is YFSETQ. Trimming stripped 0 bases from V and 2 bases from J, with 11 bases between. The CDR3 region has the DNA TGCGCCAGCAGCTTGGGGTCAGCGGAACAAGAGACCCAGTACTTC. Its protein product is CASSLGSAEQETQYF.

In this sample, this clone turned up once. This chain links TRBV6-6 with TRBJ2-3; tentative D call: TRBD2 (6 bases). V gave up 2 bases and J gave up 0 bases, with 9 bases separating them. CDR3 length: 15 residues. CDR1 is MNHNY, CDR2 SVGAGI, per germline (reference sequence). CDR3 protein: CASSYLRESTDTQYF. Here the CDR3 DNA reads TGTGCCAGCAGTTACCTCCGGGAGAGCACAGATACGCAGTATTTT.

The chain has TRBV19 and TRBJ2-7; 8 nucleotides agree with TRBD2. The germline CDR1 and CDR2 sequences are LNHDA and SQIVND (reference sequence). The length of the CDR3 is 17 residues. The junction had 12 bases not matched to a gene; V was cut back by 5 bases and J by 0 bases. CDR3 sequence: CASSPAGGGPISYEQYF. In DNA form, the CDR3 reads TGTGCCAGTAGTCCCGCCGGGGGGGGGCCAATCTCCTACGAGCAGTACTTC. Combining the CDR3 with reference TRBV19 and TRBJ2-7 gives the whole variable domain DGGITQSPKYLFRKEGQNVTLSCEQNLNHDAMYWYRQDPGQGLRLIYYSQIVNDFQKGDIAEGYSVSREKKESFPLTVTSAQKNPTAFYLCASSPAGGGPISYEQYFGPGTRLTVT.

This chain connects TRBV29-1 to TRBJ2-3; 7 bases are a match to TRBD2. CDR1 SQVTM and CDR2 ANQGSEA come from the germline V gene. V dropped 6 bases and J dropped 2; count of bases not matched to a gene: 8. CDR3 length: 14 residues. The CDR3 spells CSVGGQRITDTQYF. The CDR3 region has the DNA TGCAGCGTGGGAGGGCAGCGGATCACAGATACGCAGTATTTT.

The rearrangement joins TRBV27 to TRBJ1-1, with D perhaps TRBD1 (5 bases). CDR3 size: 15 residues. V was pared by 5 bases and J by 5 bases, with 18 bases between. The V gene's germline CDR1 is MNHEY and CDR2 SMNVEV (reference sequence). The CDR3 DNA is TGTGCCAGCAGTCGGGACCCTGGATTGGGTACTGAAGCTTTCTTT. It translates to CASSRDPGLGTEAFF.

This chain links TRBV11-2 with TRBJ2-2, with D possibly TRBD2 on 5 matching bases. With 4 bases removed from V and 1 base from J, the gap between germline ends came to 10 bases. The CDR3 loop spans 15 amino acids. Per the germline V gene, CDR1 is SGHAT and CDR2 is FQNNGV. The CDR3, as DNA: TGTGCCAGCAGCTCCGTAGGAGGGAACACCGGGGAGCTGTTTTTT. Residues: CASSSVGGNTGELFF.

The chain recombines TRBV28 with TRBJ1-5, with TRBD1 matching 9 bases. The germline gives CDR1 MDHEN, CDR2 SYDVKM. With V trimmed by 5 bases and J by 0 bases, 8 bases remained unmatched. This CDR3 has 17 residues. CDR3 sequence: CASSDRDRDYSNQPQHF. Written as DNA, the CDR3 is TGTGCCAGCAGTGACCGGGACAGGGACTATAGCAATCAGCCCCAGCATTTT. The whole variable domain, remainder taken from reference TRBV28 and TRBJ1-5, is DVKVTQSSRYLVKRTGEKVFLECVQDMDHENMFWYRQDPGLGLRLIYFSYDVKMKEKGDIPEGYSVSREKKERFSLILESASTNQTSMYLCASSDRDRDYSNQPQHFGDGTRLSIL.

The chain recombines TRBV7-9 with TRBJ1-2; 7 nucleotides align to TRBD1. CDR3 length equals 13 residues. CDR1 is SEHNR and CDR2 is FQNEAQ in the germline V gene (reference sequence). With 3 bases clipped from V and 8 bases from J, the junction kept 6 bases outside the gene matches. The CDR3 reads CASSFDRVGGYTF. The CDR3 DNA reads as TGTGCCAGCAGCTTTGACAGGGTAGGAGGCTACACCTTC.

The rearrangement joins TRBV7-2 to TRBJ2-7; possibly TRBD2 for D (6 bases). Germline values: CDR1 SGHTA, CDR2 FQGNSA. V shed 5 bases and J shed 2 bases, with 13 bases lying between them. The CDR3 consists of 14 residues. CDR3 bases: TGTGCCAGCAGCCAGCAGGCGGGACCCTACGAGCAGTACTTC. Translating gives CASSQQAGPYEQYF.

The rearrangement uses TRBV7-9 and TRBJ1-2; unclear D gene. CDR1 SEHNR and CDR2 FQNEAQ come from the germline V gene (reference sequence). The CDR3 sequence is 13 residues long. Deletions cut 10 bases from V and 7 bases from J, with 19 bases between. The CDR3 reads CANAPGFMGGYTF. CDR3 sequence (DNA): TGTGCCAACGCCCCCGGGTTTATGGGTGGCTACACCTTC.

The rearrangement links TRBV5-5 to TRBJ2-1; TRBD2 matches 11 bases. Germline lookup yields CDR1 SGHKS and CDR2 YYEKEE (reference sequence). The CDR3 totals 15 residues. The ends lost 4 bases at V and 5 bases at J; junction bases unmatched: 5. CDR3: CASSPGLAANNEQFF. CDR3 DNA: TGTGCCAGCAGCCCGGGACTAGCGGCTAACAATGAGCAGTTCTTC.

CDR3 region: CASSLALSDSYEQYF. CDR3 DNA sequence: TGCGCCAGCAGCTTGGCGCTTAGCGACTCCTACGAGCAGTACTTC. The V and J genes are TRBV5-1 and TRBJ2-7, with a tentative D call TRBD2 (5 bases). CDR1 is SGHRS, CDR2 YFSETQ, per germline. This CDR3 is built from 15 residues. V lost 0 bases and J 0 bases, leaving 10 bases between the germline ends.

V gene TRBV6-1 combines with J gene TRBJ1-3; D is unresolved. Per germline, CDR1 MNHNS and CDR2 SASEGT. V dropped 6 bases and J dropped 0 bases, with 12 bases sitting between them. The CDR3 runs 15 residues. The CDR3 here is CASRNVANSGNTIYF. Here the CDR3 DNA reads TGTGCCAGCAGGAATGTAGCTAACTCTGGAAACACCATATATTTT.

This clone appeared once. CDR3 residues: CASSLGSSLANEQFF. The CDR3 bases are TGTGCCAGCAGCTTGGGTAGTAGCCTTGCCAATGAGCAGTTCTTC. The chain uses TRBV5-6 and TRBJ2-1; no clear D. This CDR3 spans 15 amino acids. Germline V gives CDR1 SGHDT, CDR2 YYEEEE. V was trimmed by 0 bases and J by 6 bases, leaving 13 bases between them.

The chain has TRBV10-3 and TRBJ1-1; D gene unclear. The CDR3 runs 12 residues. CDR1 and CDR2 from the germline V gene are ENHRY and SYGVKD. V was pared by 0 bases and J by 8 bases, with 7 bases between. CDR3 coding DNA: TGTGCCATCAGTGAGTCGAGCGCAGAAGCTTTCTTT. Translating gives CAISESSAEAFF.

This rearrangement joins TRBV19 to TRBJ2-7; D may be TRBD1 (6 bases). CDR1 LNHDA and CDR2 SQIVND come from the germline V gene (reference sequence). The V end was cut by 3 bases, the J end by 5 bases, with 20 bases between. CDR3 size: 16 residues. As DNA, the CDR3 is TGTGCCAGTAGTATGAGCAGGGGATGGGCTATTAACGAGCAGTACTTC. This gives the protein CASSMSRGWAINEQYF. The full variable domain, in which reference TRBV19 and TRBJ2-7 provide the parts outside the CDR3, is DGGITQSPKYLFRKEGQNVTLSCEQNLNHDAMYWYRQDPGQGLRLIYYSQIVNDFQKGDIAEGYSVSREKKESFPLTVTSAQKNPTAFYLCASSMSRGWAINEQYFGPGTRLTVT.

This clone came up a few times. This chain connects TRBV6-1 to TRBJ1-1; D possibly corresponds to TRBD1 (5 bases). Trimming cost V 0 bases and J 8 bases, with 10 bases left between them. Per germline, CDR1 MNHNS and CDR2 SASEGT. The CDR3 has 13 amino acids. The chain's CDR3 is CASSEAGNREAFF. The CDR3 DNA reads TGTGCCAGCAGTGAAGCTGGGAACAGGGAAGCTTTCTTT.

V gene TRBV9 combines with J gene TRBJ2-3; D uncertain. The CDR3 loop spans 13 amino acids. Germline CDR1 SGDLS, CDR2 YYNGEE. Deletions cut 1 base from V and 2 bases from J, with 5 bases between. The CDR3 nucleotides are TGTGCCAGCAGCGTATACTTCACAGATACGCAGTATTTT. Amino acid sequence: CASSVYFTDTQYF.

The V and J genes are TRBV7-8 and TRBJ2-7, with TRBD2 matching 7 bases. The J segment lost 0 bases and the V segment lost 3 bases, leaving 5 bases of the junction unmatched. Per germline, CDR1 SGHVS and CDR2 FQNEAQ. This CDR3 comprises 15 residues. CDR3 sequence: CASSFLPSGSYEQYF. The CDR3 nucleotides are TGTGCCAGCAGCTTTCTTCCTAGCGGCTCCTACGAGCAGTACTTC.

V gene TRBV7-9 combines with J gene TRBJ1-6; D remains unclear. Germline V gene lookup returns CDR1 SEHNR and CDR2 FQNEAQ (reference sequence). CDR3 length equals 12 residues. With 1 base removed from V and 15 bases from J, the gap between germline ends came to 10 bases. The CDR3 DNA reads TGTGCCAGCAGCTTAGGGATTACACTCCTCCACTTT. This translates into CASSLGITLLHF.

The CDR3 nucleotides read TGTGCCAGCAGGGGAGAAAGGGCTCCGGGCACTGAAGCTTTCTTT. This gives the protein CASRGERAPGTEAFF. V and J are TRBV27 and TRBJ1-1; D is undetermined. V was shortened by 6 bases and J by 4 bases, with 18 bases between the two germline ends. The germline CDR1 and CDR2 sequences are MNHEY and SMNVEV (reference sequence). The CDR3 consists of 15 residues.

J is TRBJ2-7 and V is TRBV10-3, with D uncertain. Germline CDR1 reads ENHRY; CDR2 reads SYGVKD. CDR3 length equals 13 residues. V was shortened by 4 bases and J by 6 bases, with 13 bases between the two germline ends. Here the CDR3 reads CAISGANKGEQYF. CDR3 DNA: TGTGCCATCAGTGGGGCCAATAAGGGCGAGCAGTACTTC.